This TCR beta chain was recovered during a study of beta chain features in type 1 diabetes. For the study at large: Cell yields, gender and age were comparable in patients and healthy donors. Across all samples, over 85 million sorted cells were examined.

The authors reverse transcribed all of the isolated RNA, so sequencing captured expressed TCRB transcripts. The table came from immunoSEQ multiplex PCR; TCRdb's copy has only in-frame clones and leaves some out. This sample has fewer than 200,000 clones; 10% to 15% occur once, and the top ten carry approximately 0.62%. A CD45RO/CCR7/CD25/CD127/CD95/CD27 panel sorted naive, central memory, regulatory and stem cell-like memory CD4+ cells. The receptor's source is a young woman in good health. Sequencing was performed on central memory CD4+ T cells from blood.

The CDR3 coding sequence is TGTGCCAGCACCACGCCCTCGGGAGGCTTAGGAGATACGCAGTATTTT. Protein sequence: CASTTPSGGLGDTQYF. This chain links TRBV28 with TRBJ2-3; TRBD2 matches at 7 bases. CDR1 and CDR2 from the germline V gene are MDHEN and SYDVKM. The CDR3 contains 16 residues. V shed 7 bases, J shed 5 bases, and the junction held 15 bases outside the gene matches.